What follows are 13 T cell receptor beta chains derived from one specimen sequenced in a study of blood T cell repertoires in COVID-19. Data came from immunoSEQ multiplex PCR; TCRdb stores just in-frame clones and leaves some out. The profile covers about 82,000 clones, with over 70% appearing a single time and around 12% taken by the ten largest. The sequenced sample was peripheral blood. The source is a woman in her forties with active or convalescent COVID-19.

This chain joins TRBV19 and TRBJ2-1; tentatively, D is TRBD1 (6 bases). This CDR3 spans 14 amino acids. Germline CDR1 is LNHDA and CDR2 is SQIVND (reference sequence). V was shortened by 8 bases and J by 5 bases, with 16 bases between the two germline ends. The CDR3 sequence is CASGYRAADNEQFF. The CDR3 DNA follows: TGTGCCAGTGGATACAGGGCGGCGGACAATGAGCAGTTCTTC.

The chain uses TRBV7-2 and TRBJ2-1, with 7 bases identical to TRBD1. The V and J ends lost 5 bases and 4 bases, in that order; junction bases with no gene match: 11. This CDR3 is built from 16 residues. Germline V gene lookup returns CDR1 SGHTA and CDR2 FQGNSA. The CDR3 nucleotides read TGTGCCAGCAGCCCCCAACCGGGACAGCTATACAATGAGCAGTTCTTC. This translates into CASSPQPGQLYNEQFF.

This sequence joins TRBV11-2 and TRBJ2-3; the match to TRBD2 covers 10 bases. The CDR3 contains 16 residues. Germline CDR1 reads SGHAT; CDR2 reads FQNNGV. Trimming cost V 4 bases and J 0 bases; bases outside gene matches: 4. The CDR3, as DNA: TGTGCCAGCAGCTCCCTAGCGGGGGCGAGCACAGATACGCAGTATTTT. Amino acid sequence: CASSSLAGASTDTQYF.

Relative to its sample, this clone is large. CDR3 residues: CASSGTSGGHEQYF. DNA for the CDR3: TGTGCCAGCAGCGGGACTAGCGGTGGCCACGAGCAGTACTTC. The chain recombines TRBV7-9 with TRBJ2-7, with 11 bases that match TRBD2. Per the germline V gene, CDR1 is SEHNR and CDR2 is FQNEAQ (reference sequence). This CDR3 contains 14 residues. V lost 5 bases and J lost 5; bases outside the gene matches: 5.

The J gene is TRBJ2-1, the V gene TRBV4-1; 7 nucleotides agree with TRBD2. V dropped 2 bases and J dropped 7; count of bases not matched to a gene: 14. Looked up from germline, CDR1 is MGHRA and CDR2 is YSYEKL. The length of the CDR3 is 17 residues. Written as DNA, the CDR3 is TGCGCCAGCAGCCAAAAGGCAGACCCACCCGGGGGGAATGAGCAGTTCTTC. It yields the protein CASSQKADPPGGNEQFF.

The V and J genes are TRBV6-5 and TRBJ1-1, with D perhaps TRBD1 (5 bases). The CDR3 is made up of 13 amino acids. Germline CDR1 MNHEY, CDR2 SVGAGI. Trimming cost V 5 bases and J 5 bases, with 12 bases left between them. This CDR3 is CASSKGIWTEAFF. In nucleotides, the CDR3 is TGTGCCAGCAGTAAGGGGATATGGACTGAAGCTTTCTTT.

The rearrangement links TRBV3-1 (or the pseudogene TRBV3-2) to TRBJ2-7; D perhaps matches TRBD2 (5 bases). Germline V CDR1 and CDR2: LGHDT, YNNKEL (reference sequence). The CDR3 runs 13 residues. V lost 4 bases and J lost 4, with 11 bases in between. This chain's CDR3 is CASSLRGRYEQYF. CDR3 sequence (DNA): TGTGCCAGCAGCCTACGGGGAAGGTACGAGCAGTACTTC.

The sample holds one count of this clone. The chain combines TRBV10-2 with TRBJ2-7; tentative D call: TRBD2 (5 bases). Trimming shortened V by 8 bases and J by 2 bases, and 16 bases separated the two germline ends. The CDR3 consists of 14 residues. Germline CDR1 reads WSHSY; CDR2 reads SAAADI. CDR3 region: CASGGGRATYEQYF. In DNA, the CDR3 is TGCGCCAGCGGTGGTGGGCGGGCGACCTACGAGCAGTACTTC.

The chain couples TRBV19 to TRBJ2-3; weak D call: TRBD1 (5 bases). Trimming pared 6 bases from V and 0 bases from J, leaving 10 bases between. Germline V lookup: CDR1 LNHDA, CDR2 SQIVND (reference sequence). This CDR3 has 14 residues. CDR3 in amino acids: CASRQARSTDTQYF. DNA of the CDR3: TGTGCCAGTAGACAGGCTAGAAGCACAGATACGCAGTATTTT.

The CDR3 nucleotides read TGTGCCAGCAGTAATACTCGGACAGGGCCCTCCTACGAGCAGTACTTC. It encodes CASSNTRTGPSYEQYF. This chain joins TRBV6-2 or TRBV6-3 and TRBJ2-7; 8 bases fit TRBD1. The CDR3 covers 16 residues. Trimming cost V 5 bases and J 0 bases; bases outside gene matches: 9. The germline CDR1 and CDR2 sequences are MNHEY and SVGEGT.

CDR3 residues: CASSFNSYEQYF. For the CDR3, the DNA is TGTGCCAGCAGTTTTAACTCCTACGAGCAGTACTTC. V is TRBV12-3 or TRBV12-4 and J is TRBJ2-7; D not certain. Between the trimmed V and J ends, which lost 3 bases and 0 bases, there was a span of 3 bases. This CDR3 has 12 residues.

The chain joins TRBV3-1 (or the pseudogene TRBV3-2) to TRBJ2-3; 8 nucleotides match TRBD1. Germline V gives CDR1 LGHDT, CDR2 YNNKEL (reference sequence). Trimming took 7 bases from V and 5 from J; bases not matched to a gene: 11. The CDR3 runs 15 residues. CDR3 region: CASNSRQGAKDTQYF. The CDR3 DNA is TGTGCCAGCAATTCCCGGCAGGGGGCAAAAGATACGCAGTATTTT.

The chain recombines TRBV18 with TRBJ2-1; TRBD2 matches 9 bases. The J segment lost 2 bases and the V segment lost 0 bases, leaving 5 bases of the junction unmatched. This CDR3 region has 17 residues. Germline V gene sequence: CDR1 KGHSH, CDR2 LQKENI. For the CDR3, the DNA is TGTGCCAGCTCACCACCTTTGCGGGGGGGGGCCTACAATGAGCAGTTCTTC. As protein: CASSPPLRGGAYNEQFF.